The rows below give T cell receptor beta chains drawn from one sample of a study of blood T cells in healthy people across ages. TCRdb re-called the 5' RACE reads with MiXCR, one entry per CDR3 protein. The table has around 850,000 distinct CDR3 sequences, 30% to 45% seen once. Sequenced input: blood. The receptor source for this set is a man between 18 and 29 years old in good health. CDR3s include the opening cysteine and the closing phenylalanine or tryptophan. The D gene is left open where the match is weak. Expanded clones get a size class; other rows say once, few or many, or leave the size out.

>.|.|TRBJ2-5|TRBV28
TGTGCCAGCAGTTTACAGGGCTTGGAGACCCAGTACTTC
CASSLQGLETQYF
>.|few|TRBJ2-7|TRBV3-1
TGTGCCAGCAGCCAGGGTCTAACGTTCTACGAGCAGTACTTC
CASSQGLTFYEQYF
>.|.|TRBJ2-3|TRBV29-1
TGCAGCGTTGAAAGTCTAGTTATCGGAGATACGCAGTATTTT
CSVESLVIGDTQYF
>.|.|TRBJ2-5|TRBV20-1
TGCAGTGCTAGAGATCGGGCCGGCGCAGAGATGTACTTC
CSARDRAGAEMYF
>TRBD1|.|TRBJ2-4|TRBV12-3/TRBV12-4
TGTGCCAGCAGTTCCAACAGGGGGGTCGCAACGGCTCAGTACTTC
CASSSNRGVATAQYF
>TRBD2|many|TRBJ2-3|TRBV28
TGTGCCAGCAGTTTAATAGCGGGGGGTGGCACAGATACGCAGTATTTT
CASSLIAGGGTDTQYF
>TRBD2|few|TRBJ2-5|TRBV20-1
TGCAGTGCTATGGCTGGACTAGTGTTAGAGACCCAGTACTTC
CSAMAGLVLETQYF
>.|.|TRBJ1-1|TRBV6-2/TRBV6-3
TGTGCCAGCGCCCTGAACACTGAAGCTTTCTTT
CASALNTEAFF
>.|many|TRBJ2-3|TRBV4-2
TGTGCCAGCAGCCCCACTGTCACGAGCACAGATACGCAGTATTTT
CASSPTVTSTDTQYF
>.|few|TRBJ1-1|TRBV4-3
TGCGCCAGCAGCCATTACCCGGTGGACTGGGAAGGTACGGACACTGAAGCTTTCTTT
CASSHYPVDWEGTDTEAFF
>.|.|TRBJ1-2|TRBV19
TGTGCCAGTAGCTCCCTCGACAAATCCTGGGGTGGCTACACCTTC
CASSSLDKSWGGYTF
>TRBD1|.|TRBJ1-4|TRBV4-3
TGCGCCAGCAGCCAGGCACAGGGGGGTAATGAAAAACTGTTTTTT
CASSQAQGGNEKLFF
>.|.|TRBJ1-1|TRBV7-6
TGTGCCAGCAGCTTAGAGGCGGGGATGAACACTGAAGCTTTCTTT
CASSLEAGMNTEAFF
>TRBD1|.|TRBJ2-7|TRBV7-2
TGTGCCAGCAGCAGGGGACAGGTCGTCACCTACGAGCAGTACTTC
CASSRGQVVTYEQYF
>.|many|TRBJ1-2|TRBV20-1
TGCAGTGCTAGGATCCCGGGGGGGCATGGCTACACCTTC
CSARIPGGHGYTF
>.|.|TRBJ1-5|TRBV6-2/TRBV6-3
TGTGCCAGCAGATTGACAGCGAATCAGCCCCAGCATTTT
CASRLTANQPQHF
>.|.|TRBJ2-7|TRBV4-1
TGCGCCAGCAGCCAGGGGGATCAGGCGACCTGCGAGCAGTACTTC
CASSQGDQATCEQYF
>.|.|TRBJ1-2|TRBV6-5
TGTGCCAGCAGTTACCGGCAGGGTGCGAACTATGGCTACACCTTC
CASSYRQGANYGYTF
>.|few|TRBJ1-1|TRBV27
TGTGCCGCCTCAGACGGCATGAACACTGAAGCTTTCTTT
CAASDGMNTEAFF
>TRBD2|many|TRBJ2-3|TRBV5-1
TGCGCCAGCAGCCGGACTAGCGGGGATCTCACAGATACGCAGTATTTT
CASSRTSGDLTDTQYF
>.|.|TRBJ2-5|TRBV29-1
TGCAGCGTGAGGCCGCCCTCGGAGACCCAGTACTTC
CSVRPPSETQYF
>.|.|TRBJ1-3|TRBV4-2
TGTGCCAGCAGCCAAGACGACACGCACTCTGGAAACACCATATATTTT
CASSQDDTHSGNTIYF
>.|.|TRBJ1-5|TRBV27
TGTGCCAGCAGTTTAACGTTCGACAGGAAAAAAGGGCAGCCCCAGCATTTT
CASSLTFDRKKGQPQHF
>TRBD1|.|TRBJ2-1|TRBV6-2/TRBV6-3
TGTGTCAGCAGTCAAGACAGGGTAAGGCAGTTCTTC
CVSSQDRVRQFF
>.|once|TRBJ1-1|TRBV2
TGTGCCACAAGGGGGGTCCAGAGGGCTTTCTTT
CATRGVQRAFF